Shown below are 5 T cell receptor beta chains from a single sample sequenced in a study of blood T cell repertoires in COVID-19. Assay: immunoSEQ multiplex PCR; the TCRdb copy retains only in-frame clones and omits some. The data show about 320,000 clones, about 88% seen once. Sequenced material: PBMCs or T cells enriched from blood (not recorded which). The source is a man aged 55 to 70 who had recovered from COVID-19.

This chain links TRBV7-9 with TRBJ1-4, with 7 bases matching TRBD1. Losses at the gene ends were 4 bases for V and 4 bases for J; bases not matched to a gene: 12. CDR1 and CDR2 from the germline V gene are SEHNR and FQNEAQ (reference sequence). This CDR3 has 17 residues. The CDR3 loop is CASSYYLGQTFNEKLFF. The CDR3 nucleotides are TGTGCCAGCAGCTACTACCTGGGACAGACGTTTAATGAAAAACTGTTTTTT.

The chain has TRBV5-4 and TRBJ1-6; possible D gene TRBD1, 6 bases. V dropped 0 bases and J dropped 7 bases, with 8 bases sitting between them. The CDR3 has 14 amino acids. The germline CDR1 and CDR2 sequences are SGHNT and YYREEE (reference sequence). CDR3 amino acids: CASSLGTENSPLHF. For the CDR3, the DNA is TGTGCCAGCAGCTTGGGGACAGAAAATTCACCCCTCCACTTT.

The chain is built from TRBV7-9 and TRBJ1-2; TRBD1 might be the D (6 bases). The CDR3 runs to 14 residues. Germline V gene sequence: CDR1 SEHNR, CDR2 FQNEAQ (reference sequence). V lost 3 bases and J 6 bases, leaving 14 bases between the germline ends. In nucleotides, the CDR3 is TGTGCCAGCAGCTTCAACAGGGCTCGAGATGGCTACACCTTC. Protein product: CASSFNRARDGYTF.

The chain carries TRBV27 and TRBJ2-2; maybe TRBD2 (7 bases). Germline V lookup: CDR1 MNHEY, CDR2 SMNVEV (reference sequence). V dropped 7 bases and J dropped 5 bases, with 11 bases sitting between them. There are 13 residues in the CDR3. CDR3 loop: CASKRGGTGELFF. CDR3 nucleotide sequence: TGTGCCAGCAAAAGGGGGGGAACCGGGGAGCTGTTTTTT.

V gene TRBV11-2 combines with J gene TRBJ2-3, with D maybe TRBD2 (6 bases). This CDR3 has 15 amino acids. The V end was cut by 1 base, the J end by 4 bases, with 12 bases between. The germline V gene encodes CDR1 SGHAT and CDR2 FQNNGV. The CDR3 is CASSLGGGNSDTQYF. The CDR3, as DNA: TGTGCCAGCAGCTTAGGGGGCGGGAACTCAGATACGCAGTATTTT.